The 17 T cell receptor beta chains in this list originate from one sample, sequenced in a study of blood T cell repertoires in COVID-19. Generated by immunoSEQ multiplex PCR, the TCRdb table keeps only in-frame clones and is missing some. The sample has hundreds of thousands of clones, approximately 88% seen once. The sequencing sample was made of peripheral blood. These receptors all stem from a woman aged 45-60 years with COVID-19, enrolled during active disease.

This clone has a single count. The J gene is TRBJ2-5, the V gene TRBV27; 8 bases agree with TRBD1. The V and J ends lost 4 bases and 5 bases, in that order; junction bases with no gene match: 3. From germline, CDR1 is MNHEY and CDR2 SMNVEV (reference sequence). The CDR3 sequence is 13 residues long. CDR3 region: CASSSGGRETQYF. CDR3 coding DNA: TGTGCCAGCAGTTCAGGGGGCAGGGAGACCCAGTACTTC.

The rearrangement uses TRBV3-1 (or the pseudogene TRBV3-2) and TRBJ2-7, with D perhaps matching TRBD2 (6 bases). Germline V gives CDR1 LGHDT, CDR2 YNNKEL (reference sequence). V lost 7 bases to trimming and J lost 7 bases, with 14 bases between them. The CDR3 spans 12 residues. DNA of the CDR3: TGTGCCAGCAACGACGACCGGGGGGAGCAGTACTTC. Protein product: CASNDDRGEQYF.

This clone came up once. The chain combines TRBV30 with TRBJ1-1; a weak D match, TRBD1 (6 bases). In germline, CDR1 is GTSNPN, CDR2 SVGIG (reference sequence). Trimming left V 0 bases short and J 12 bases short, with 11 bases between. The CDR3 sequence is 11 residues long. CDR3 residues: CAWSVGDRTFF. As DNA, the CDR3 is TGTGCCTGGAGTGTAGGTGACAGGACTTTCTTT.

The chain links TRBV5-4 to TRBJ1-1, with no clear D. Between the trimmed V and J ends, which lost 3 bases and 2 bases, there was a span of 8 bases. CDR3 size: 13 residues. CDR1 is SGHNT and CDR2 is YYREEE in the germline V gene (reference sequence). Here the CDR3 reads CASSSGLNTEAFF. CDR3 sequence (DNA): TGTGCCAGCAGCTCGGGATTAAACACTGAAGCTTTCTTT.

In DNA, the CDR3 is TGTGCCAGCAGGTTTACACAGGGGGACGAGCAGTACTTC. It translates to CASRFTQGDEQYF. The chain combines TRBV6-5 with TRBJ2-7, with 8 bases aligning to TRBD1. With V trimmed by 6 bases and J by 5 bases, 6 bases remained unmatched. The CDR3 contains 13 residues. Per germline, CDR1 MNHEY and CDR2 SVGAGI.

In its sample, this clone was seen a few times. The chain employs TRBV2 and TRBJ1-2; D is perhaps TRBD1 (6 bases). Germline values: CDR1 SNHLY, CDR2 FYNNEI. V lost 6 bases and J 8 bases, leaving 13 bases between the germline ends. The length of the CDR3 is 12 residues. In nucleotides, the CDR3 is TGTGCCAGCAGCATCGGGACAACGGGCTACACCTTC. This gives the protein CASSIGTTGYTF.

V gene TRBV9 combines with J gene TRBJ1-4; 10 nucleotides agree with TRBD1. There are 17 residues in the CDR3. V lost 4 bases and J lost 1; bases outside the gene matches: 7. Per the germline V gene, CDR1 is SGDLS and CDR2 is YYNGEE. This chain's CDR3 is CASSPKGQGRTNEKLFF. The CDR3 DNA sequence: TGTGCCAGCAGCCCGAAGGGACAGGGGAGAACTAATGAAAAACTGTTTTTT.

This rearrangement joins TRBV3-1 (or the pseudogene TRBV3-2) to TRBJ1-1; 11 nucleotides match TRBD1. CDR3 length: 14 residues. Germline CDR1 is LGHDT and CDR2 is YNNKEL (reference sequence). J lost 10 bases, V lost 4 bases, and 8 bases had no gene match. DNA for the CDR3: TGTGCCAGCAGCCCCCGGACAGGGGGCATAGTAGCTTTCTTT. Its translation: CASSPRTGGIVAFF.

This chain connects TRBV7-8 to TRBJ2-1; TRBD2 matches 14 bases. CDR3 length: 17 amino acids. Per the germline V gene, CDR1 is SGHVS and CDR2 is FQNEAQ. V lost 2 bases to trimming and J lost 7 bases; unmatched junction nucleotides: 7. As DNA, the CDR3 is TGTGCCAGCAGCTTAAGGGGACTAGCGGGGGCCATAAATGAGCAGTTCTTC. Protein product: CASSLRGLAGAINEQFF.

This clone was seen only once. V gene TRBV10-2 combines with J gene TRBJ2-5; TRBD1 might be the D (5 bases). This CDR3 spans 14 amino acids. V was pared by 2 bases and J by 4 bases, with 11 bases between. CDR1 is WSHSY and CDR2 is SAAADI in the germline V gene. The CDR3 bases are TGCGCCAGCAGTGAGACCGGTAGGGGAGAGACCCAGTACTTC. Translated: CASSETGRGETQYF.

The CDR3 sequence is CASSAGLAGGPPYNEQFF. The CDR3 DNA is TGTGCCAGCAGCGCGGGACTAGCGGGGGGGCCCCCCTACAATGAGCAGTTCTTC. The V call is TRBV7-3, the J call TRBJ2-1, with 16 bases lining up with TRBD2. CDR1 and CDR2 (germline): SGHTA, FQGTGA. The CDR3 spans 18 residues. Trimming removed 5 bases from V and 2 bases from J; junction bases left unmatched: 6. Based on the CDR3 plus reference TRBV7-3 and TRBJ2-1, the full variable domain is GAGVSQTPSNKVTEKGKYVELRCDPISGHTALYWYRQSLGQGPEFLIYFQGTGAADDSGLPNDRFFAVRPEGSVSTLKIQRTERGDSAVYLCASSAGLAGGPPYNEQFFGPGTRLTVL.

V usage is TRBV4-1 and J usage is TRBJ1-2; D uncertain. This CDR3 is 14 amino acids long. V was shortened by 1 base and J by 10 bases, with 16 bases between the two germline ends. Germline V CDR1 and CDR2: MGHRA, YSYEKL. The CDR3 is CASSQVLPRGDYTF. CDR3 DNA: TGCGCCAGCAGCCAAGTTCTGCCGAGAGGTGACTACACCTTC.

V and J are TRBV18 and TRBJ1-5; possible D gene TRBD1, 5 bases. The length of the CDR3 is 13 residues. The V and J ends lost 3 bases and 7 bases respectively, with 10 bases between them. Per the germline V gene, CDR1 is KGHSH and CDR2 is LQKENI. CDR3 sequence: CASSPESGQPQHF. CDR3 nucleotides: TGTGCCAGCTCACCTGAATCAGGGCAGCCCCAGCATTTT.

CDR3 loop: CASRGGRNNEKLFF. The CDR3 bases are TGTGCCAGCAGGGGGGGACGGAATAATGAAAAACTGTTTTTT. The chain carries TRBV27 and TRBJ1-4; TRBD1 is a possible D gene (5 bases). The V end was cut by 6 bases, the J end by 4 bases, with 12 bases between. The length of the CDR3 is 14 residues. The germline gives CDR1 MNHEY, CDR2 SMNVEV (reference sequence).

The chain joins TRBV6-5 to TRBJ1-2; TRBD1 matches at 8 bases. The CDR3 sequence is 14 residues long. V shed 6 bases, J shed 4 bases, and the junction held 7 bases outside the gene matches. Germline V gene data show CDR1 as MNHEY and CDR2 as SVGAGI. CDR3 coding DNA: TGTGCCAGCAGAATCCAGGGGGCTTTCTATGGCTACACCTTC. This encodes CASRIQGAFYGYTF.

The chain employs TRBV5-1 and TRBJ2-2; D perhaps matches TRBD1 (6 bases). The V gene's germline CDR1 is SGHRS and CDR2 YFSETQ. V gave up 4 bases and J gave up 4 bases, with 14 bases separating them. CDR3 length: 15 residues. In DNA form, the CDR3 reads TGCGCCAGCAGCACCGCAGGGGCATCCACCGGGGAGCTGTTTTTT. This sequence encodes CASSTAGASTGELFF.

V gene TRBV2 combines with J gene TRBJ2-7; 8 nucleotides agree with TRBD2. Trimming at V came to 8 bases and at J to 5 bases, leaving 11 bases not matched to a gene. Germline V gene data show CDR1 as SNHLY and CDR2 as FYNNEI. This CDR3 comprises 14 residues. The CDR3 sequence: CASSGTRGVNEQYF. CDR3 bases: TGTGCCAGCTCGGGGACTAGGGGCGTAAACGAGCAGTACTTC.